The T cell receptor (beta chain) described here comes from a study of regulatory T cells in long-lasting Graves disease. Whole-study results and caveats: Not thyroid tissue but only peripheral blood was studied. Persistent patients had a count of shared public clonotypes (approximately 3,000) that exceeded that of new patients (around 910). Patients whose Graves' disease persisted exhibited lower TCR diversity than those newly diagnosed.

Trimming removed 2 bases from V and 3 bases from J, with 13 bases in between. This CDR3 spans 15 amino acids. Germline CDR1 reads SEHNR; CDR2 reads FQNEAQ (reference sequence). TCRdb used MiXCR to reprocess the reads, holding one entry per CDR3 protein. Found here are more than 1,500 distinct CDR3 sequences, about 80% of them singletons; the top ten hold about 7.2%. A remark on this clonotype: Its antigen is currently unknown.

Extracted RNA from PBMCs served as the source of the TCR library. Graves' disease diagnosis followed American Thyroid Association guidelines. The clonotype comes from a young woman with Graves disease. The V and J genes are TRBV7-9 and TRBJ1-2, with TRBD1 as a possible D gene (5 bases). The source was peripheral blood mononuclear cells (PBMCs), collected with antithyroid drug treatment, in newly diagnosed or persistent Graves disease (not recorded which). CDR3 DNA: TGTGCCAGCAGCTTAACTGCCGGGGCCTACTATGGCTACACCTTC. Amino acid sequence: CASSLTAGAYYGYTF.